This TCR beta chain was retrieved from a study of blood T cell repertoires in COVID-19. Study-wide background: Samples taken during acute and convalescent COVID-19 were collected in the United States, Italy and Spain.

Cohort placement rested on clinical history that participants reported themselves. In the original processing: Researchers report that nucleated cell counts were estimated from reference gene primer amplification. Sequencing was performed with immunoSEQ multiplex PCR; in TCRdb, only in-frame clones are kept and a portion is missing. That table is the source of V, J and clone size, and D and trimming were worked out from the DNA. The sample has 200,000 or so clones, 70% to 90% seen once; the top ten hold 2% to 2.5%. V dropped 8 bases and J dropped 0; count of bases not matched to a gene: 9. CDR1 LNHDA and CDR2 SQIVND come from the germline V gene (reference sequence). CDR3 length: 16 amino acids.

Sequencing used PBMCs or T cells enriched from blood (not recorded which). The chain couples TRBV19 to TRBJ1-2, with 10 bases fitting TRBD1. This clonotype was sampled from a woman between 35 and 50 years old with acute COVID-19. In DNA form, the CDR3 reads TGTGCCAGTTACCGGGACAGGGGTAATACTAACTATGGCTACACCTTC. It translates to CASYRDRGNTNYGYTF.